This T cell receptor beta chain was sequenced in a study of T-cell memory formation after mild COVID-19 (dated by TCRdb to the early 2020s). Regarding the study in general: Most TCR sequence clusters were specific to one of the two donors. The cohort was made up of two young adult volunteers, one female and one male, who were previously healthy. T-cell clones expanding and contracting after mild COVID-19 in a couple of donors were tracked by longitudinal TCRalpha and TCRbeta repertoire sequencing.

Ficoll-Paque density gradient centrifugation was the method used to isolate PBMCs. Comments on this clonotype: Its antigen is still unknown. Within one base of it there is no much larger clone, and no base qualities were kept.

Instrument on record: Illumina NovaSeq 6000. TCRalpha and TCRbeta cDNA libraries were constructed by 5'RACE with constant-segment primers, with sample barcodes and unique molecular identifiers being introduced. Trizol reagent was used to extract RNA from every sample. Amplification of the libraries took two PCR steps, and the second step added a second sample barcode plus Illumina TruSeq adapters. Libraries were sequenced on an Illumina NovaSeq with 2 x 150 bp paired-end reads. In the source study's methods: The reads were demultiplexed and collapsed into UMI-guided consensus sequences using migec v1.2.7. Using mixcr v2.1.11, UMI consensuses were aligned to TRA and TRB V and J templates and then assembled into clonotypes. Clonotypes were classified as expanded or contracted when called significant by both edgeR and NoisET, with noise models trained on biological replicates. edgeR calls used a false discovery rate-adjusted p below 0.01 and a log2 fold-change threshold of 1. PCA with hierarchical clustering of max-normalized trajectories of the 1000 most abundant clonotypes was used as exploratory dynamics analysis. Separately sequenced CD4+ and CD8+ repertoires were used to assign the CD4 or CD8 phenotype of responding clones. Starting from the raw public reads, TCRdb applied fastp trimming at Q25, assembled clones with MiXCR and retained in-frame beta chains. Each CDR3 protein gets just one entry, which takes the most common genes and DNA from the rows behind it. The V and J calls shown here were made by TCRdb, not taken from the authors' results. In all, the sample holds about 620,000 distinct CDR3 sequences, and about 20% of those were seen once. Clones ranked in the top ten supply more than 10% of the sample.

Findings and caveats that apply to the study as a whole: Contracting CD4+ clones turned up mainly in the CM and EM memory subsets, whereas EMRA was where CD8+ clones were enriched. Whether the second-wave clones peaking on day 37 were SARS-CoV-2 specific was not confirmed. Clones that contracted from day 15 to 85 showed balanced CD4/CD8 phenotypes, whereas a second wave of clones that expanded from day 15 to 37 leaned towards CD4+. Only a couple of mild cases were covered in the study, and larger cohorts including severe cases with pre-infection samples were considered necessary. The detection of some responding clones in pre-infection memory suggests that pre-existing cross-reactive memory T cells joined the SARS-CoV-2 response.

The sequencing sample was made of PBMCs or a T cell subset sorted from them (not recorded which). The receptor was derived from an adult woman who had mild COVID-19 (a few samples of this study predate the infection). The sample titles of this study are shuffled in the database, so cell type and time point are left out; the donor was told from shared clones.

Read as DNA, the sequence is TGTGCCAGCAGCCTACCGAGAGGTAGCACAGATACGCAGTATTTT. It translates as CASSLPRGSTDTQYF. The rearranged chain carries TRBV7-9 and TRBJ2-3; the D gene cannot be named for sure. V gives up 5 bases and J gives up 0 bases, and the segment between their germline ends measures 12 bases. The CDR3, from cysteine to phenylalanine, totals 15 residues. Of all the DNA, just the CDR3 is kept, 45 bases in frame from base 1. The germline V gene (reference sequence) yields SEHNR for CDR1 and FQNEAQ for CDR2.